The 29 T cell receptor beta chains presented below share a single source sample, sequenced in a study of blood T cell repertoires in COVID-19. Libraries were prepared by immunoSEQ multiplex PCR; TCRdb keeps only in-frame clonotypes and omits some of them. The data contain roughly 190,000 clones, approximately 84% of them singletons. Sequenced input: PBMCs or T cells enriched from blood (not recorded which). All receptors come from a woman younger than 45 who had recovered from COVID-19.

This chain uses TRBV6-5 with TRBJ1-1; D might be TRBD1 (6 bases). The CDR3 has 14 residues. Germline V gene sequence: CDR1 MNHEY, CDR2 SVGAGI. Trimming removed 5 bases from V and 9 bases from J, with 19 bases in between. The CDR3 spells CASSPQSGDRKAFF. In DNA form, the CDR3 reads TGTGCCAGCAGTCCTCAGTCAGGGGATCGTAAAGCTTTCTTT.

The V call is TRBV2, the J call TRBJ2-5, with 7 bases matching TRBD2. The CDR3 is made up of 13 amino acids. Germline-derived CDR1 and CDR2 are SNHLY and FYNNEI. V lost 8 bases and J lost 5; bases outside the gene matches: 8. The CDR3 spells CASGGGFPETQYF. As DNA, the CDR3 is TGTGCCAGCGGGGGGGGTTTCCCTGAGACCCAGTACTTC.

The CDR3 sequence: CASSLDRGANYGYTF. CDR3 coding DNA: TGCGCCAGCAGCTTGGACAGGGGAGCTAACTATGGCTACACCTTC. The chain joins TRBV5-1 to TRBJ1-2, with 7 bases that match TRBD1. V was pared by 0 bases and J by 0 bases, with 2 bases of the junction left unmatched. Per germline, CDR1 SGHRS and CDR2 YFSETQ. This CDR3 contains 15 residues.

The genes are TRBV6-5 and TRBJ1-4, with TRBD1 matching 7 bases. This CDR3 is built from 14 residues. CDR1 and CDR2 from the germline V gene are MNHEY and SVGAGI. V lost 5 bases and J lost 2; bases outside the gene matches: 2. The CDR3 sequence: CASSKTGTNEKLFF. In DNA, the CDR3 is TGTGCCAGCAGTAAGACAGGGACTAATGAAAAACTGTTTTTT.

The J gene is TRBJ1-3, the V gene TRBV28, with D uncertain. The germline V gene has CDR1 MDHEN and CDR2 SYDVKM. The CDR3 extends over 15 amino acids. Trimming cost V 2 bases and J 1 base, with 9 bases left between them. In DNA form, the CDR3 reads TGTGCCAGCAGTTTAGGTGGAGCTTCTGGAAACACCATATATTTT. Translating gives CASSLGGASGNTIYF.

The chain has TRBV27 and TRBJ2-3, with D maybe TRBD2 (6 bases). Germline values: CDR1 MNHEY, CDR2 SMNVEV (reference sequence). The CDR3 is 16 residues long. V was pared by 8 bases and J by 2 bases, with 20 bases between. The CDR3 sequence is CASATGTGLNTDTQYF. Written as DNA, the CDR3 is TGTGCCAGCGCAACCGGGACTGGTCTCAACACAGATACGCAGTATTTT.

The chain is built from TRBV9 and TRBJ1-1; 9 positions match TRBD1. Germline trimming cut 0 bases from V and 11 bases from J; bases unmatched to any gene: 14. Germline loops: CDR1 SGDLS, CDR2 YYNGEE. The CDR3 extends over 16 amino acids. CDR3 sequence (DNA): TGTGCCAGCAGCGTAGCCCCCGGGACAGGGTTTAATGGGGCTTTCTTT. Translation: CASSVAPGTGFNGAFF.

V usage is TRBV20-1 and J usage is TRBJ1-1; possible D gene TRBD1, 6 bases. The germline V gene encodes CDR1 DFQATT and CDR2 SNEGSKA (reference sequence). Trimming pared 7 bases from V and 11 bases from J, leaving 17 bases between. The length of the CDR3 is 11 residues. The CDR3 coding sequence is TGCAGTGGCTGGGGGCATTCGGAGGCTTTCTTT. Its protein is CSGWGHSEAFF.

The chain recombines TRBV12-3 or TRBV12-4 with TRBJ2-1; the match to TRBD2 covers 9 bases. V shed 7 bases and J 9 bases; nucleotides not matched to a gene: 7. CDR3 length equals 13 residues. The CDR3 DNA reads TGTGCCAGCAACCGAGCGGGGGGTTTTGAGCAGTTCTTC. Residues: CASNRAGGFEQFF.

DNA of the CDR3: TGTGCCAGCCGAGCGGGCCGGGTACGCAACACCATATATTTT. Translated: CASRAGRVRNTIYF. The V gene is TRBV25-1, the J gene TRBJ1-3, with unresolved D. V shed 8 bases and J shed 7 bases, with 18 bases lying between them. CDR1 is MGHDK and CDR2 is SYGVNS in the germline V gene. The CDR3 consists of 14 residues.

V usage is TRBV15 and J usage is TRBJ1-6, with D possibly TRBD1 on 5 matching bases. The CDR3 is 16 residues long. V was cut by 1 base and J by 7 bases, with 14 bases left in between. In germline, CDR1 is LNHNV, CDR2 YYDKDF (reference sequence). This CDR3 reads CATSRGVDRGNSPLHF. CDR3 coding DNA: TGTGCCACCAGCAGAGGAGTTGACAGAGGCAATTCACCCCTCCACTTT.

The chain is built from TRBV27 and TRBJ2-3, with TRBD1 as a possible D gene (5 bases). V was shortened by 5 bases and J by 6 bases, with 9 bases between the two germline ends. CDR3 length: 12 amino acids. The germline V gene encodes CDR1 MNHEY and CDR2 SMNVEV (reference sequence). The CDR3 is CASSQGVDTQYF. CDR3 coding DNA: TGTGCCAGCAGTCAAGGGGTGGATACGCAGTATTTT.

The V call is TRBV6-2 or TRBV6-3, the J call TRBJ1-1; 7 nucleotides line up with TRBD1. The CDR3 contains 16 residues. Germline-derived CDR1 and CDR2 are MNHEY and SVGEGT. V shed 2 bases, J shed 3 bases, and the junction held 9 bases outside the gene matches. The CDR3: CASSYIQTGLDTEAFF. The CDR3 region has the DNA TGTGCCAGCAGTTACATACAGACAGGGCTGGACACTGAAGCTTTCTTT.

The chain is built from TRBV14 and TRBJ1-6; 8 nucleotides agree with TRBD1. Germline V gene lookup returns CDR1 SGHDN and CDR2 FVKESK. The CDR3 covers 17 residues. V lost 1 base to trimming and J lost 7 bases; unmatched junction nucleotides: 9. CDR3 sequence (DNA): TGTGCCAGCAGCCAAGCCACGGGCGGACAGGGCAATTCACCCCTCCACTTT. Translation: CASSQATGGQGNSPLHF.

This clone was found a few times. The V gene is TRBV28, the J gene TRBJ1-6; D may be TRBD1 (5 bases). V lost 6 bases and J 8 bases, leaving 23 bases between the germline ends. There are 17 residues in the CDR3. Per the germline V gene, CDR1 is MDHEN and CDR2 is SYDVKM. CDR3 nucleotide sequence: TGTGCCAGCAGAACCCCACAACATGCTGGGGCAGATTCACCCCTCCACTTT. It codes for CASRTPQHAGADSPLHF.

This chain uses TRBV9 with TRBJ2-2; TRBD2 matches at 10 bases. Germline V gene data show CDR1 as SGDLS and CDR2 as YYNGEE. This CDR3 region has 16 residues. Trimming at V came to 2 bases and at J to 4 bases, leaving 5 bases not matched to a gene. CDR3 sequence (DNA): TGTGCCAGCAGCGTGGGTAGCGGGAGGAGCACCGGGGAGCTGTTTTTT. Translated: CASSVGSGRSTGELFF.

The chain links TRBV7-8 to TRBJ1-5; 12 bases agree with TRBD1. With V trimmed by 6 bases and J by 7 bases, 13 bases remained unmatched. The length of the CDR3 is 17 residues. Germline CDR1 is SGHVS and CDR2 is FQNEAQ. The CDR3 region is CASSRYRDRGLKQPQHF. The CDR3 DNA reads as TGTGCCAGCAGTCGATACCGGGACAGGGGGCTTAAACAGCCCCAGCATTTT.

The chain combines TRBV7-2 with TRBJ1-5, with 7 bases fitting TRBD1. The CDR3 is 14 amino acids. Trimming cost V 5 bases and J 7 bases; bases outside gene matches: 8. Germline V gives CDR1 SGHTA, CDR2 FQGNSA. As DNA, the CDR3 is TGTGCCAGCAGCAGCCGGGACAGCAGCCAGCCCCAGCATTTT. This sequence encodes CASSSRDSSQPQHF.

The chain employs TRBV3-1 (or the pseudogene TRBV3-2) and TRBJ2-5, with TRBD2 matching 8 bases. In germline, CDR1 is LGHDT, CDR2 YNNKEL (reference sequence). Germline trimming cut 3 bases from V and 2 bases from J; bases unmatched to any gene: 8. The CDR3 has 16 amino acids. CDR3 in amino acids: CASSHERLARQETQYF. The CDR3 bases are TGTGCCAGCAGCCACGAGAGACTAGCGAGGCAAGAGACCCAGTACTTC.

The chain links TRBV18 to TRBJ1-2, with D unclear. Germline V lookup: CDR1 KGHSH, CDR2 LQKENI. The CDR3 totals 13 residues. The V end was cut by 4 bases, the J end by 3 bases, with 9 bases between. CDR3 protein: CASSQQVDYGYTF. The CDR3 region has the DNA TGTGCCAGCTCACAACAAGTGGACTATGGCTACACCTTC. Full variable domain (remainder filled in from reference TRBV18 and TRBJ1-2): NAGVMQNPRHLVRRRGQEARLRCSPMKGHSHVYWYRQLPEEGLKFMVYLQKENIIDESGMPKERFSAEFPKEGPSILRIQQVVRGDSAAYFCASSQQVDYGYTFGSGTRLTVV.

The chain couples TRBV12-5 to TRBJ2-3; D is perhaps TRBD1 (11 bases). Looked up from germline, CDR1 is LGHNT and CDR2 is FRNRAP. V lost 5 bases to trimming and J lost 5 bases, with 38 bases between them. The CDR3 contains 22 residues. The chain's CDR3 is CASGNNRGTGGVLAGVVDTQYF. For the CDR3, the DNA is TGTGCTAGTGGTAACAACCGGGGGACAGGGGGAGTTCTAGCGGGAGTAGTAGATACGCAGTATTTT.

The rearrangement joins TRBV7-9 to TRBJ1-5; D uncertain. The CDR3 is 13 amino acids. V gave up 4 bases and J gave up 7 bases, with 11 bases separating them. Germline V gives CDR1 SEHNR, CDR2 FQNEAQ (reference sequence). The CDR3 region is CASSYEGGQPQHF. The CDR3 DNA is TGTGCCAGCAGCTACGAGGGCGGCCAGCCCCAGCATTTT.

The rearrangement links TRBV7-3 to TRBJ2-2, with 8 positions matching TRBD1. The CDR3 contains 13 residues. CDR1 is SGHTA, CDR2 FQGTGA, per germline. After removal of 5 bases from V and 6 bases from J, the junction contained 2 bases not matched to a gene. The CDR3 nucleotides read TGTGCCAGCAGCGCAGGGGGCGCCGGGGAGCTGTTTTTT. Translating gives CASSAGGAGELFF.

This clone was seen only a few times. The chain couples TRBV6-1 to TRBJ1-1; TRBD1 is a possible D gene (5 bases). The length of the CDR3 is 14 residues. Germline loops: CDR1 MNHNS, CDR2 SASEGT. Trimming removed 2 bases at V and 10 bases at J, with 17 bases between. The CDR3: CASSESSRGRAAFF. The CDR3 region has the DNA TGTGCCAGCAGTGAATCTTCAAGGGGTAGGGCAGCTTTCTTT.

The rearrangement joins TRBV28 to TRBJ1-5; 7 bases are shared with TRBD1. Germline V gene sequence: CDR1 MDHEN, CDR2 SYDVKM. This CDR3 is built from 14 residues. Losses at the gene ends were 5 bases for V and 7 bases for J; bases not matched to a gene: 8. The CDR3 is CASSPSGQLQPQHF. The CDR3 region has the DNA TGTGCCAGCAGTCCCTCGGGACAGCTACAGCCCCAGCATTTT.

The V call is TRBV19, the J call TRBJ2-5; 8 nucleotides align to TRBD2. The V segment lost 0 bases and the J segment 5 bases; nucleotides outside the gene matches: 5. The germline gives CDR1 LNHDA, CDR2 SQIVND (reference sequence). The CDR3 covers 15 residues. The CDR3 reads CASSIDGGATETQYF. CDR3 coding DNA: TGTGCCAGTAGTATAGACGGGGGGGCCACGGAGACCCAGTACTTC.

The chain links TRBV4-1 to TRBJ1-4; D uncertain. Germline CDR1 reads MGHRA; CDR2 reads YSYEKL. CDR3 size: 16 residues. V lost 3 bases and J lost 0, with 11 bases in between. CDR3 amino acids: CASSHRLVATNEKLFF. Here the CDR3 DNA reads TGCGCCAGCAGCCATCGACTCGTAGCAACTAATGAAAAACTGTTTTTT.

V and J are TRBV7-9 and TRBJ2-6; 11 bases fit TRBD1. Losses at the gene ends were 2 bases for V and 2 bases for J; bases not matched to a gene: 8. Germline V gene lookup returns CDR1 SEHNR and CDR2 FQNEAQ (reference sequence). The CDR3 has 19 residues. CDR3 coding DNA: TGTGCCAGCAGCTTAACCGCGGGACAGGGGGGTCCTGGGGCCAACGTCCTGACTTTC. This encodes CASSLTAGQGGPGANVLTF.

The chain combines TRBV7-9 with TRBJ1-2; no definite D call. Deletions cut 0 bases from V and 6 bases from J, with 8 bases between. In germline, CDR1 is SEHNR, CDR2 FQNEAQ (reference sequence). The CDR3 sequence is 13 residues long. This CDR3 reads CASSLASGNGYTF. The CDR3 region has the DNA TGTGCCAGCAGCTTAGCTTCGGGTAATGGCTACACCTTC.